Shown below are 8 T cell receptor beta chains from a single sample sequenced in a study of technical replicates of blood from a handful of donors (dated 2017 in TCRdb). Libraries were made using the immunoSEQ multiplex PCR assay. The clones in this table, taken by TCRdb from immuneACCESS, are in-frame only. Not every clone is retained; where verified, under half of the shortfall comes from an unresolved V gene, and the cause of the rest is unknown. This sample has 60,000 to 75,000 clones in its table, and under 98% of those were observed once. Approximately 0.28% of the sample goes to the ten largest clones. Sequenced sample: T cells isolated from PBMCs. The origin of the receptors is a human donor in good health.

CDR3 loop: CASRIGPGEETQYF. In DNA form, the CDR3 reads TGCGCCAGCAGGATTGGCCCGGGGGAGGAGACCCAGTACTTC. V gene TRBV5-1 combines with J gene TRBJ2-5, with D possibly matching TRBD2 (6 bases). With 5 bases removed from V and 5 bases from J, the gap between germline ends came to 16 bases. The length of the CDR3 is 14 residues. Looked up from germline, CDR1 is SGHRS and CDR2 is YFSETQ. The variable domain in full, completed from reference TRBV5-1 and TRBJ2-5, reads KAGVTQTPRYLIKTRGQQVTLSCSPISGHRSVSWYQQTPGQGLQFLFEYFSETQRNKGNFPGRFSGRQFSNSRSEMNVSTLELGDSALYLCASRIGPGEETQYFGPGTRLLVL.

J is TRBJ2-3 and V is TRBV30; TRBD1 aligns across 7 bases. V was clipped by 2 bases and J by 4 bases; unmatched bases: 3. Per the germline V gene, CDR1 is GTSNPN and CDR2 is SVGIG (reference sequence). This CDR3 contains 13 residues. CDR3 region: CAWSLGQADTQYF. CDR3 coding DNA: TGTGCCTGGAGTCTCGGACAGGCAGATACGCAGTATTTT.

The chain combines TRBV5-1 with TRBJ1-5, with unresolved D. V was trimmed by 2 bases and J by 2 bases, leaving 5 bases between them. CDR3 length: 13 residues. Germline CDR1 and CDR2: SGHRS and YFSETQ. The CDR3 is CASSFEGNQPQHF. The CDR3 DNA follows: TGCGCCAGCAGCTTCGAGGGCAATCAGCCCCAGCATTTT.

The chain employs TRBV27 and TRBJ2-5; no firm D call. The CDR3 spans 13 residues. V was cut by 0 bases and J by 5 bases, with 7 bases left in between. Germline V gives CDR1 MNHEY, CDR2 SMNVEV (reference sequence). CDR3 sequence (DNA): TGTGCCAGCAGTTTATCGTCAGTCGAGACCCAGTACTTC. Translating gives CASSLSSVETQYF.

The chain uses TRBV18 and TRBJ1-1; no clear D. Trimming left V 3 bases short and J 1 base short, with 6 bases between. CDR3 length equals 13 residues. Germline loops: CDR1 KGHSH, CDR2 LQKENI. This chain's CDR3 is CASSPPGNTEAFF. CDR3 bases: TGTGCCAGCTCACCCCCAGGGAACACTGAAGCTTTCTTT.

CDR3 coding DNA: TGTGCCAGCAGCTCACAGGATGCAACTAATGAAAAACTGTTTTTT. It encodes CASSSQDATNEKLFF. The chain joins TRBV7-9 to TRBJ1-4, with D possibly TRBD1 on 5 matching bases. Germline V gene sequence: CDR1 SEHNR, CDR2 FQNEAQ (reference sequence). The V end lost 4 bases, the J end lost 0 bases, and 9 bases lay between the germline ends. The CDR3 is 15 amino acids.

The chain recombines TRBV5-4 with TRBJ2-1, with 9 bases aligning to TRBD2. The CDR3 has 16 residues. The germline V gene has CDR1 SGHNT and CDR2 YYREEE (reference sequence). V was clipped by 4 bases and J by 2 bases; unmatched bases: 7. CDR3 protein: CASSLQGTSPYNEQFF. As DNA, the CDR3 is TGTGCCAGCAGCCTGCAAGGGACTAGCCCCTACAATGAGCAGTTCTTC.

The chain uses TRBV4-3 and TRBJ2-3; TRBD2 agrees at 11 bases. The germline V gene encodes CDR1 LGHNA and CDR2 YSLEER. The V gene end was trimmed by 0 bases and the J gene end by 0 bases; junction bases not matched to a gene: 8. The CDR3 spans 19 residues. CDR3 nucleotides: TGCGCCAGCAGCCAAGATAGGGAGACTAGCGGGACTAGCACAGATACGCAGTATTTT. Its translation is CASSQDRETSGTSTDTQYF.